The present TCR beta chain was sequenced within a study of blood T cell repertoires in COVID-19. Produced via immunoSEQ multiplex PCR; TCRdb's table is partial and in-frame only. Altogether 55,000 to 70,000 clones are present, just over 85% being singletons, with the ten largest covering 4.1%. This CDR3 has 17 amino acids. Trimming took 3 bases from V and 5 from J, leaving 20 bases between them. CDR1 and CDR2 (germline): SEHNR, FQNEAQ (reference sequence). This clonotype was sampled from a man aged 45 to 65 with acute or convalescent COVID-19. Sequences were obtained from peripheral blood. This sequence joins TRBV7-9 and TRBJ1-5; D is unclear. The CDR3 nucleotides read TGTGCCAGCAGCTTCGGGAACGGGCCGCCGTGGGATCAGCCCCAGCATTTT. Protein: CASSFGNGPPWDQPQHF.